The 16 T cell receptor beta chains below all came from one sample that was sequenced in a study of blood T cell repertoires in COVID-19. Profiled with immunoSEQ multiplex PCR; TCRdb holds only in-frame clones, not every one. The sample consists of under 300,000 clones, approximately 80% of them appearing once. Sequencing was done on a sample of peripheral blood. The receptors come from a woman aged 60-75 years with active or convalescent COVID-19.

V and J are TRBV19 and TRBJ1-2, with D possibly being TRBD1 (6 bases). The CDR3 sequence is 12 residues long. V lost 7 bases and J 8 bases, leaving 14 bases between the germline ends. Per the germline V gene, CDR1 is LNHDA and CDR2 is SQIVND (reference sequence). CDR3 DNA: TGTGCCAGTATTAACAGGGTAGGCGGCTACACCTTC. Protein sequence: CASINRVGGYTF. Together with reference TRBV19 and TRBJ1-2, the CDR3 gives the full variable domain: DGGITQSPKYLFRKEGQNVTLSCEQNLNHDAMYWYRQDPGQGLRLIYYSQIVNDFQKGDIAEGYSVSREKKESFPLTVTSAQKNPTAFYLCASINRVGGYTFGSGTRLTVV.

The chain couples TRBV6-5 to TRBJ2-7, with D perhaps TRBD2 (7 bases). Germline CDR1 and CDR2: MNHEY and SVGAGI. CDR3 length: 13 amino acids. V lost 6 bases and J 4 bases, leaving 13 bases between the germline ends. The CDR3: CASRRGREYEQYF. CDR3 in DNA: TGTGCCAGCAGGAGGGGGAGGGAGTACGAGCAGTACTTC.

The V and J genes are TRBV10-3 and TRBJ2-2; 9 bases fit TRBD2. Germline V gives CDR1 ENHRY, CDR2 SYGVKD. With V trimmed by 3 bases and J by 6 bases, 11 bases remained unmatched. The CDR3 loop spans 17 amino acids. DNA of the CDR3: TGTGCCATCAGTGAAATTGCGGCGGGGGGGCCCTCCGGGGAGCTGTTTTTT. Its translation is CAISEIAAGGPSGELFF.

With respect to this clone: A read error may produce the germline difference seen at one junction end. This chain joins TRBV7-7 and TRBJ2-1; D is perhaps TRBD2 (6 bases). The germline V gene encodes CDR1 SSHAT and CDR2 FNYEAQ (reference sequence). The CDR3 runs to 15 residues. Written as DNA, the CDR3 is TGTGCTAGCAGCTTAAACCCGGGACTTCCTAATGAGCAGTTCTTC. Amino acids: CASSLNPGLPNEQFF. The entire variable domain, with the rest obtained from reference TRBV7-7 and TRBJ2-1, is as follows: GAGVSQSPRYKVTKRGQDVTLRCDPISSHATLYWYQQALGQGPEFLTYFNYEAQPDKSGLPSDRFSAERPEGSISTLTIQRTEQRDSAMYRCASSLNPGLPNEQFFGPGTRLTVL.

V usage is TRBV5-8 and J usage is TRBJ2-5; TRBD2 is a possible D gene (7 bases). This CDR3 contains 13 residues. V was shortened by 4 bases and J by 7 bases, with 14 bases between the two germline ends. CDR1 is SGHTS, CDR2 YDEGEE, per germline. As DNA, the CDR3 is TGTGCCAGCAGCCCATGGGGGGGGGCGACCCAGTACTTC. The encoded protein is CASSPWGGATQYF.

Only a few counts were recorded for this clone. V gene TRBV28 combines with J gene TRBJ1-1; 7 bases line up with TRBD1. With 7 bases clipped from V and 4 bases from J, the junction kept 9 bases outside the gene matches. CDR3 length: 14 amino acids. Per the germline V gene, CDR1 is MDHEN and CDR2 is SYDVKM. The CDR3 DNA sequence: TGTGCCAGCACACGACAGGGAGTTCGCACTGAAGCTTTCTTT. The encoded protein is CASTRQGVRTEAFF.

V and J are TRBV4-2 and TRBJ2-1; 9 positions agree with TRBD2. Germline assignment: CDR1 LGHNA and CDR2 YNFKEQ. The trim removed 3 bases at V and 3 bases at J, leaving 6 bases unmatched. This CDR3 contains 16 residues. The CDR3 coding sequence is TGTGCCAGCAGCCATGACCTAGCGGGGCTCTACAATGAGCAGTTCTTC. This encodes CASSHDLAGLYNEQFF.

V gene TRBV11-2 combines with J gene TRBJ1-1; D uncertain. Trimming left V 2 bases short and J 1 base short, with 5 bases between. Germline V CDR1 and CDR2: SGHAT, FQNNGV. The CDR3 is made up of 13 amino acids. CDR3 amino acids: CASSLSRNTEAFF. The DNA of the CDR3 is TGTGCCAGCAGCTTATCGAGGAACACTGAAGCTTTCTTT.

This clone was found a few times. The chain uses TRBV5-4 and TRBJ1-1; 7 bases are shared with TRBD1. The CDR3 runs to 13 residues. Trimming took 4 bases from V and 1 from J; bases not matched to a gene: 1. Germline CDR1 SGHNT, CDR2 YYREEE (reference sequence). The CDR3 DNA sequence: TGTGCCAGCAGCCGGACAGGGAACACTGAAGCTTTCTTT. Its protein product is CASSRTGNTEAFF.

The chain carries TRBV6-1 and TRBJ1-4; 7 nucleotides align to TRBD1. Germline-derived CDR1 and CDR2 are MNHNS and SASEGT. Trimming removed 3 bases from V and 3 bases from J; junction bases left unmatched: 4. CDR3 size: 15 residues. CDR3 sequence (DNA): TGTGCCAGCAGTGAGATGGACAGGTCTAATGAAAAACTGTTTTTT. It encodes CASSEMDRSNEKLFF.

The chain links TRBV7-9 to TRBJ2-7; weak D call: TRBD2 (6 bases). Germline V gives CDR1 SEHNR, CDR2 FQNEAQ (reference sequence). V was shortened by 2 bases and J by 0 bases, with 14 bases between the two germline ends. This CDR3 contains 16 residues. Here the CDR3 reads CASSLRGRDSSYEQYV. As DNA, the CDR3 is TGTGCCAGCAGCTTAAGGGGCAGGGACTCCTCCTACGAGCAGTACGTC.

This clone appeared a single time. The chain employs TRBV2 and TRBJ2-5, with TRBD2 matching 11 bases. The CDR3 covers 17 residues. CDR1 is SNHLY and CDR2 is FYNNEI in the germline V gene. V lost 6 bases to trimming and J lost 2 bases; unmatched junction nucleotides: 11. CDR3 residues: CASSLFRGLAEQETQYF. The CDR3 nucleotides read TGTGCCAGCAGCCTATTCCGGGGACTAGCGGAACAAGAGACCCAGTACTTC.

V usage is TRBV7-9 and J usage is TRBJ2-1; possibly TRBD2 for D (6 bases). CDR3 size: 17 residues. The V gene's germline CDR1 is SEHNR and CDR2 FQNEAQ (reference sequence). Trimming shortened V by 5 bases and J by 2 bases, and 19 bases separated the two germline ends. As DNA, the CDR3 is TGTGCCAGCAGCCCCCACCCCCGGGGGAACACCTACAATGAGCAGTTCTTC. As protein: CASSPHPRGNTYNEQFF.

The CDR3 nucleotides read TGCGCCAGCAGCCAAGAGGCGGCAGTTAGGTCCGGGGAGCTGTTTTTT. Its translation is CASSQEAAVRSGELFF. The rearrangement uses TRBV4-1 and TRBJ2-2; D is undetermined. The CDR3 is 16 residues long. Germline V lookup: CDR1 MGHRA, CDR2 YSYEKL. Trimming left V 0 bases short and J 6 bases short, with 14 bases between.

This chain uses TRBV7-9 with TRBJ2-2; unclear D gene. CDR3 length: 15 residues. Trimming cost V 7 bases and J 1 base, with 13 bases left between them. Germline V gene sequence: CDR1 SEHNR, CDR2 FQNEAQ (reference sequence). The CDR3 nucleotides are TGTGCCAGCACCCCCCTGGGCCAGAACACCGGGGAGCTGTTTTTT. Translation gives CASTPLGQNTGELFF.

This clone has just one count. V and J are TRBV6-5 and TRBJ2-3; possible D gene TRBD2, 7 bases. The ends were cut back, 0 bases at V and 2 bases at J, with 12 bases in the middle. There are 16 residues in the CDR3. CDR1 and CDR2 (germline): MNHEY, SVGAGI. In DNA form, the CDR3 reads TGTGCCAGCAGTTACTCAAGCGGGACATTCACAGATACGCAGTATTTT. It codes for CASSYSSGTFTDTQYF.